This T cell receptor beta chain was sequenced during a study of shared clonotypes between healthy human individuals. The germline gives CDR1 SNHLY, CDR2 FYNNEI. The germline V and J ends were trimmed by 4 bases and 2 bases, with 5 bases remaining between them. CDR3 length: 12 amino acids. The protocol was immunoSEQ multiplex PCR, while the TCRdb copy is restricted to in-frame clones and leaves out a portion. There are nearly 750,000 clones in the sample; around 77% occur only once, and about 1.7% lies in the top ten. This clone came up a few times. The sample carries other DNA sequences with the same CDR3.

The clonotype originates from a woman in her twenties or thirties in good health. The chain has TRBV2 and TRBJ1-2; possibly TRBD1 for D (5 bases). The source material was memory CD4+ T cells sorted from blood. Subset: CD45RA-negative fraction. This CDR3 is CASSGQNYGYTF. The CDR3 DNA follows: TGTGCCAGCAGTGGACAGAACTATGGCTACACCTTC.